These T cell receptor beta chains were read from a single sample in a study of Graves' ophthalmopathy and Graves' hyperthyroidism. A single record per CDR3 protein comes from TCRdb applying MiXCR to the multiplex PCR reads. Seen here are about 220,000 distinct CDR3 sequences, roughly 21% observed once, and the top ten hold around 40%. The source material was peripheral blood. The source is a woman in her fifties or sixties with Graves' ophthalmopathy. Both conserved end residues are part of each CDR3. D genes are given only for firm matches. Some rows mark clone size as missing; the rest say once, few, many or name a class of expanded clone.

d_gene: NA
j_gene: TRBJ2-5
abundance: many
v_gene: TRBV9
CDR3aa: CASSVAGQEEGETQYF
CDR3nt: TGTGCCAGCAGCGTAGCTGGGCAGGAGGAAGGAGAGACCCAGTACTTC

d_gene: NA
j_gene: TRBJ1-4
abundance: few
v_gene: TRBV5-1
CDR3aa: CASSPRGTARPGQLFF
CDR3nt: TGCGCCAGCAGCCCCCGGGGGACCGCTCGGCCAGGTCAACTGTTTTTT

d_gene: NA
j_gene: TRBJ2-6
abundance: NA
v_gene: TRBV5-1
CDR3aa: CASSVGQFSGANVLTF
CDR3nt: TGCGCCAGCAGCGTAGGACAGTTCTCTGGGGCCAACGTCCTGACTTTC

d_gene: TRBD2
j_gene: TRBJ2-7
abundance: many
v_gene: TRBV9
CDR3aa: CASSPGLAPNEQYF
CDR3nt: TGTGCCAGCAGCCCCGGACTAGCGCCGAACGAGCAGTACTTC

d_gene: NA
j_gene: TRBJ2-5
abundance: NA
v_gene: TRBV2
CDR3aa: CASSEAGRTETQYF
CDR3nt: TGTGCCAGCAGTGAAGCTGGCAGGACGGAGACCCAGTACTTC

d_gene: NA
j_gene: TRBJ2-7
abundance: NA
v_gene: TRBV27
CDR3aa: CASTQGGQGNF
CDR3nt: TGTGCCAGCACCCAGGGGGGCCAAGGAAACTTC

d_gene: NA
j_gene: TRBJ1-2
abundance: many
v_gene: TRBV28
CDR3aa: CASSSPGQRTNYGYTF
CDR3nt: TGTGCCAGCAGTTCTCCGGGACAAAGGACTAACTATGGCTACACCTTC

d_gene: TRBD2
j_gene: TRBJ2-7
abundance: NA
v_gene: TRBV12-3/TRBV12-4
CDR3aa: CASSPRRGSYEQYF
CDR3nt: TGTGCCAGCAGCCCGAGGCGGGGGTCTTACGAGCAGTACTTC

d_gene: NA
j_gene: TRBJ2-6
abundance: many
v_gene: TRBV19
CDR3aa: CASSIRSLSGANVLTF
CDR3nt: TGTGCCAGTAGTATCCGCTCGCTTTCTGGGGCCAACGTCCTGACTTTC

d_gene: NA
j_gene: TRBJ1-1
abundance: NA
v_gene: TRBV12-3/TRBV12-4
CDR3aa: CASSYSNGFEAFF
CDR3nt: TGTGCCAGCAGTTACTCGAACGGCTTTGAAGCTTTCTTT

d_gene: TRBD1
j_gene: TRBJ1-1
abundance: NA
v_gene: TRBV5-1
CDR3aa: CASSLTGEATEAFF
CDR3nt: TGCGCCAGCAGCCTGACAGGGGAAGCGACTGAAGCTTTCTTT

d_gene: NA
j_gene: TRBJ1-2
abundance: many
v_gene: TRBV27
CDR3aa: CASSSGAGGYTF
CDR3nt: TGTGCCAGCAGTTCAGGGGCAGGTGGCTACACCTTC

d_gene: NA
j_gene: TRBJ2-3
abundance: many
v_gene: TRBV12-3/TRBV12-4
CDR3aa: CASSFSGSTDTQYF
CDR3nt: TGTGCCAGCAGTTTTAGTGGCAGCACAGATACGCAGTATTTT